The rows below give T cell receptor beta chains drawn from one sample of a study of T cells in Graves' hyperthyroidism and ophthalmopathy. TCRdb re-called the multiplex PCR reads with MiXCR, one entry per CDR3 protein. Of 490,000 or so distinct CDR3 sequences listed, less than 25% are singletons. The sample consisted of blood. The receptors here all came from a woman in her 70s with Graves' ophthalmopathy. CDR3s include the opening cysteine and the closing phenylalanine or tryptophan. The order of the fields is V gene, clone size, D gene, J gene, CDR3 protein, CDR3 DNA. A D gene is named only where the DNA matches it firmly. Only some rows state a clone size, as once, few, many or a class for expanded clones.

>TRBV5-6|.|.|TRBJ2-1
CASSLVGVTSLWEQFF
TGTGCCAGCAGCTTGGTTGGTGTGACTTCCCTATGGGAGCAGTTCTTC
>TRBV6-5|few|.|TRBJ1-2
CASSHDRSGYTF
TGTGCCAGCAGTCACGACAGGAGTGGCTACACCTTC
>TRBV20-1|.|TRBD1|TRBJ2-5
CSAPLTGEETQYF
TGCAGTGCTCCCCTCACAGGGGAAGAGACCCAGTACTTC
>TRBV6-9|.|TRBD1|TRBJ2-1
CAGGDRESSYNEQFF
TGTGCCGGCGGGGACAGGGAGAGCTCCTACAATGAGCAGTTCTTC
>TRBV6-1|.|.|TRBJ2-1
CASRSYQNEQFF
TGTGCCAGCAGAAGCTATCAGAATGAGCAGTTCTTC
>TRBV6-1|.|.|TRBJ2-4
CASQHLLNIQYF
TGTGCCAGCCAACATTTATTAAACATTCAGTACTTC
>TRBV5-1|few|.|TRBJ2-2
CASSLDWGGTGELFF
TGCGCCAGCAGCTTGGATTGGGGCGGGACCGGGGAGCTGTTTTTT
>TRBV25-1|.|TRBD2|TRBJ2-7
CASSPTGGGDEQYF
TGTGCCAGCAGTCCCACCGGGGGAGGGGACGAGCAGTACTTC
>TRBV19|few|.|TRBJ1-1
CASRGGLNSEAFF
TGTGCCAGTCGGGGGGGATTAAACTCTGAAGCTTTCTTT
>TRBV27|many|TRBD1|TRBJ1-6
CASSPRQGYNSPLHF
TGTGCCAGCAGTCCGCGACAGGGTTATAATTCACCCCTCCACTTT
>TRBV19|many|TRBD1|TRBJ1-1
CASSTDRGTEAFF
TGTGCCAGTAGTACCGACAGGGGGACTGAAGCTTTCTTT
>TRBV5-4|few|.|TRBJ1-2
CASSVDSYGYTF
TGTGCCAGCAGCGTCGATTCTTATGGCTACACCTTC
>TRBV7-9|few|TRBD2|TRBJ2-1
CASSSLTSGGSSYNEQFF
TGTGCCAGCAGTTCCCTCACTAGCGGGGGGAGCTCCTACAATGAGCAGTTCTTC
>TRBV10-3|.|TRBD1|TRBJ2-5
CAISGSRGREETQYF
TGTGCCATCAGTGGTTCCAGGGGGCGAGAAGAGACCCAGTACTTC
>TRBV7-6|.|.|TRBJ2-7
CASSLEADSYEQYF
TGTGCCAGCAGCTTAGAGGCTGATTCCTACGAGCAGTACTTC
>TRBV20-1|.|TRBD1|TRBJ2-6
CSAGGVSGANVLTF
TGCAGTGCAGGGGGCGTTTCTGGGGCCAACGTCCTGACTTTC
>TRBV19|.|.|TRBJ1-2
CASTNRRQPGYTF
TGTGCCAGTACAAATCGCCGGCAGCCGGGCTACACCTTC
>TRBV2|many|.|TRBJ2-1
CASRSGTYNEQFF
TGTGCCAGCAGAAGCGGTACCTACAATGAGCAGTTCTTC
>TRBV6-5|few|.|TRBJ1-2
CASSYRRDGAYGYTF
TGTGCCAGCAGTTACAGGAGGGACGGGGCCTATGGCTACACCTTC
>TRBV24-1|few|.|TRBJ1-2
CATSDSDDSVGGYTF
TGTGCCACCAGTGATTCCGATGATTCTGTGGGGGGCTACACCTTC
>TRBV20-1|.|.|TRBJ2-1
CSARDGQVGEFF
TGCAGTGCTAGAGATGGTCAAGTTGGGGAGTTCTTC
>TRBV28|many|.|TRBJ1-5
CASSSGSQPQHF
TGTGCCAGCAGTTCAGGGTCTCAGCCCCAGCATTTT
>TRBV6-1|few|.|TRBJ1-3
CASLKDAGPGNTIYF
TGTGCCAGCTTAAAGGACGCAGGGCCTGGAAACACCATATATTTT
>TRBV5-1|many|TRBD1|TRBJ2-2
CASSPRTGGTGELFF
TGCGCCAGCAGCCCCCGGACAGGGGGCACCGGGGAGCTGTTTTTT
>TRBV10-1|few|.|TRBJ2-1
CASSIKRNYNEQFF
TGCGCCAGCAGCATAAAGCGGAACTACAATGAGCAGTTCTTC
>TRBV25-1|.|.|TRBJ2-4
CASSERASMDKNIQYF
TGTGCCAGCAGTGAACGAGCGAGCATGGACAAAAACATTCAGTACTTC
>TRBV18|.|.|TRBJ2-5
CASSPGVPETQYF
TGTGCCAGCTCACCGGGAGTTCCAGAGACCCAGTACTTC
>TRBV5-1|.|.|TRBJ1-6
CASSWTGRNSPLHF
TGCGCCAGCAGCTGGACGGGCCGAAATTCACCCCTCCACTTT
>TRBV20-1|.|TRBD2|TRBJ2-7
CSARDSEREVYKQYF
TGCAGTGCTAGAGATTCCGAGCGGGAGGTCTACAAGCAGTACTTC
>TRBV6-2/TRBV6-3|.|.|TRBJ1-1
CASLKTTRDEAFF
TGTGCCAGCCTAAAAACGACACGGGATGAAGCTTTCTTT
>TRBV2|many|.|TRBJ2-7
CASSTGVTSYEQYF
TGTGCCAGCTCTACGGGAGTTACCTCCTACGAGCAGTACTTC
>TRBV7-2|.|.|TRBJ1-6
CASSLEPGINSPLHF
TGTGCCAGCAGCTTAGAGCCAGGAATTAATTCACCCCTCCACTTT
>TRBV5-8|few|.|TRBJ1-2
CASSFGLRQLGGYTF
TGTGCCAGCAGCTTCGGATTAAGGCAGCTGGGAGGCTACACCTTC
>TRBV27|.|TRBD1|TRBJ2-3
CASSLDRGRDTQYF
TGTGCCAGCAGTTTAGACAGGGGGCGGGATACGCAGTATTTT
>TRBV12-3/TRBV12-4|many|TRBD2|TRBJ2-1
CASSFDAGGGDEQFF
TGTGCCAGCAGTTTTGATGCGGGGGGTGGAGATGAGCAGTTCTTC
>TRBV19|few|TRBD1|TRBJ2-7
CASSAGQAPSYEQYF
TGTGCCAGTAGCGCCGGACAGGCCCCCTCCTACGAGCAGTACTTC
>TRBV11-2|.|.|TRBJ1-2
CASSRDLYGYTF
TGTGCCAGCAGCCGGGACCTCTATGGCTACACCTTC
>TRBV5-1|.|TRBD2|TRBJ2-1
CASQGLAGDNEQFF
TGCGCCAGCCAGGGACTAGCGGGAGACAATGAGCAGTTCTTC